Listed below are T cell receptor beta chains from one sample, sequenced in a study of vaccination and CD4 T cells after COVID-19. No antigens are known for them. In TCRdb, the PCR reads were re-called with MiXCR into one record per CDR3 protein. The sample has approximately 14,000 distinct CDR3 sequences, less than 70% seen once. Sequenced material: CD4+ T cells from blood, cultured in vitro, taken before SARS-CoV-2 vaccination. The receptors stem from a human donor who had recovered from COVID-19. Each CDR3 is given with its conserved first and last residue. Each record gives: J gene, D gene, V gene, clone size, CDR3 protein, CDR3 DNA. D genes are given only for firm matches. Part of the rows lack a size; the others show once, few, many or a class for expanded clones.

>TRBJ1-6|NA|TRBV4-3|NA
CASSPMGENSPLHF
TGCGCCAGCAGCCCCATGGGGGAAAATTCACCCCTCCACTTT
>TRBJ2-5|NA|TRBV12-1|few
CASSFVRPSGGSETQYF
TGTGCCAGCAGCTTTGTGCGTCCTAGCGGGGGGTCAGAGACCCAGTACTTC
>TRBJ2-4|NA|TRBV7-3|few
CASRSTAAKNIQYF
TGTGCCAGCAGATCCACCGCAGCCAAAAACATTCAGTACTTC
>TRBJ1-2|NA|TRBV20-1|NA
CSATLIQNGYTF
TGCAGTGCTACTTTGATACAGAATGGCTACACCTTC
>TRBJ2-3|NA|TRBV19|NA
CASRSTSTDTQYF
TGTGCCAGTAGATCGACTAGCACAGATACGCAGTATTTT
>TRBJ2-3|TRBD1|TRBV20-1|few
CSAKKGATSTDTQYF
TGCAGTGCTAAAAAGGGGGCCACGAGCACAGATACGCAGTATTTT
>TRBJ2-3|NA|TRBV6-1|NA
CASSGGWGMSTDTQYF
TGTGCCAGCAGTGGGGGATGGGGCATGAGCACAGATACGCAGTATTTT
>TRBJ2-5|NA|TRBV7-9|few
CASSPGQTETQYF
TGTGCCAGCAGCCCCGGACAGACGGAGACCCAGTACTTC
>TRBJ1-5|TRBD1|TRBV19|NA
CASSPPTGGYEPQHF
TGTGCCAGTAGTCCACCGACAGGGGGTTACGAGCCCCAGCATTTT
>TRBJ1-2|TRBD1|TRBV7-8|NA
CASSLFGTGGYGYTF
TGTGCCAGCAGCTTATTCGGGACAGGGGGCTATGGCTACACCTTC
>TRBJ1-2|NA|TRBV7-2|NA
CASSLAPQTGGGYTF
TGTGCCAGCAGCTTAGCCCCACAGACAGGCGGGGGCTACACCTTC
>TRBJ2-7|NA|TRBV28|NA
CASTRGSDSYEQYF
TGTGCCAGCACCCGGGGCTCAGATTCTTACGAGCAGTACTTC
>TRBJ2-5|TRBD2|TRBV15|NA
CATSRVSGGRFETQYF
TGTGCCACCAGCAGAGTAAGTGGCGGGAGATTCGAGACCCAGTACTTC
>TRBJ2-5|NA|TRBV7-2|few
CASSPDSFQYF
TGTGCCAGCAGCCCCGACTCCTTCCAGTACTTC
>TRBJ2-4|TRBD2|TRBV27|NA
CASSLRLAGAKNIQYF
TGTGCCAGCAGTTTAAGACTAGCGGGAGCCAAAAACATTCAGTACTTC